The 28 T cell receptor beta chains below come from one sample, sequenced in a study of beta chain features in type 1 diabetes. Expressed TCRB transcripts were sequenced because the entire RNA isolate underwent reverse transcription. The assay was immunoSEQ multiplex PCR, and TCRdb's table has in-frame clones only and misses some. The data show 350,000 to 450,000 clones, roughly 16% seen once. Material: naive CD4+ T cells from blood. The receptors were gathered from a woman between 18 and 29 years old in good health.

This clone was seen more than once but under ten times. The gene calls are TRBV30 and TRBJ2-1, with TRBD2 identical over 7 bases. The V and J ends lost 0 bases and 8 bases, in that order; junction bases with no gene match: 10. This CDR3 contains 15 residues. From germline, CDR1 is GTSNPN and CDR2 SVGIG (reference sequence). CDR3 amino acids: CAWSVPGGSYDEQFF. CDR3 DNA: TGTGCCTGGAGTGTACCTGGCGGGAGTTATGATGAGCAGTTCTTC.

The chain couples TRBV29-1 to TRBJ2-7, with D maybe TRBD1 (6 bases). The CDR3 contains 13 residues. Per germline, CDR1 SQVTM and CDR2 ANQGSEA. V shed 4 bases and J shed 4 bases, with 14 bases lying between them. CDR3 bases: TGCAGCGTTGGTAGGACAGAAAATTACGAGCAGTACTTC. This encodes CSVGRTENYEQYF.

The chain employs TRBV7-9 and TRBJ2-5; the match to TRBD2 covers 9 bases. Germline loops: CDR1 SEHNR, CDR2 FQNEAQ (reference sequence). V gave up 3 bases and J gave up 0 bases; unmatched junction bases: 5. The CDR3 sequence is 16 residues long. CDR3 loop: CASSFGSGRNQETQYF. The CDR3 DNA follows: TGTGCCAGCAGCTTTGGGAGCGGGAGGAACCAAGAGACCCAGTACTTC. The whole variable domain, remainder taken from reference TRBV7-9 and TRBJ2-5, is DTGVSQNPRHKITKRGQNVTFRCDPISEHNRLYWYRQTLGQGPEFLTYFQNEAQLEKSRLLSDRFSAERPKGSFSTLEIQRTEQGDSAMYLCASSFGSGRNQETQYFGPGTRLLVL.

The rearrangement joins TRBV7-6 to TRBJ2-1; possible D gene TRBD2, 5 bases. The length of the CDR3 is 16 residues. V was pared by 0 bases and J by 4 bases, with 13 bases between. The germline gives CDR1 SGHVS, CDR2 FNYEAQ. DNA of the CDR3: TGTGCCAGCAGCTTAGCGTATAGAGGGAAATACAATGAGCAGTTCTTC. The encoded protein is CASSLAYRGKYNEQFF.

This clone was counted a single time. V usage is TRBV7-9 and J usage is TRBJ2-3; 8 nucleotides agree with TRBD1. V gave up 5 bases and J gave up 0 bases; unmatched junction bases: 4. There are 15 residues in the CDR3. The germline gives CDR1 SEHNR, CDR2 FQNEAQ (reference sequence). The CDR3 DNA is TGTGCCAGCAGCGCGGGACAGGTTAGCACAGATACGCAGTATTTT. It translates to CASSAGQVSTDTQYF.

This clone was seen a handful of times. This sequence joins TRBV28 and TRBJ1-4, with 9 bases matching TRBD1. Losses at the gene ends were 4 bases for V and 8 bases for J; bases not matched to a gene: 8. This CDR3 is 15 amino acids long. Germline assignment: CDR1 MDHEN and CDR2 SYDVKM. The CDR3 here is CASSSTGTGREKLFF. The CDR3 bases are TGTGCCAGCAGTTCTACCGGGACAGGGAGAGAAAAACTGTTTTTT.

The J gene is TRBJ1-4, the V gene TRBV5-4, with no clear D. CDR3 length: 14 amino acids. Germline V gene sequence: CDR1 SGHNT, CDR2 YYREEE (reference sequence). Trimming removed 3 bases from V and 10 bases from J, with 16 bases in between. This CDR3 reads CASSSERSPGKLFF. In DNA, the CDR3 is TGTGCCAGCAGCTCCGAAAGAAGCCCTGGAAAACTGTTTTTT.

This clone showed up just a few times. The V and J genes are TRBV6-5 and TRBJ1-5, with D hard to call. With 4 bases removed from V and 5 bases from J, the gap between germline ends came to 9 bases. CDR3 length: 13 amino acids. Germline CDR1 reads MNHEY; CDR2 reads SVGAGI. The CDR3 here is CASSSATDQPQHF. The CDR3 DNA reads TGTGCCAGCAGTTCGGCAACAGATCAGCCCCAGCATTTT.

This chain joins TRBV15 and TRBJ2-1, with 11 bases that match TRBD1. The CDR3 loop spans 16 amino acids. V was pared by 5 bases and J by 9 bases, with 12 bases of the junction left unmatched. CDR1 and CDR2 from the germline V gene are LNHNV and YYDKDF (reference sequence). The CDR3 sequence: CATSARGWTGGSEQFF. CDR3 nucleotide sequence: TGTGCCACCAGCGCCCGGGGTTGGACAGGGGGCTCTGAGCAGTTCTTC. The full variable domain, rest sourced from reference TRBV15 and TRBJ2-1, is DAMVIQNPRYQVTQFGKPVTLSCSQTLNHNVMYWYQQKSSQAPKLLFHYYDKDFNNEADTPDNFQSRRPNTSFCFLDIRSPGLGDTAMYLCATSARGWTGGSEQFFGPGTRLTVL.

The V call is TRBV27, the J call TRBJ1-2, with D uncertain. The CDR3 covers 12 residues. Trimming pared 4 bases from V and 5 bases from J, leaving 8 bases between. Germline V lookup: CDR1 MNHEY, CDR2 SMNVEV (reference sequence). The CDR3, as DNA: TGTGCCAGCAGTTCCAACAGTTATGGCTACACCTTC. It encodes CASSSNSYGYTF.

The chain has TRBV27 and TRBJ2-7; 8 bases are a match to TRBD1. The CDR3 spans 13 residues. The germline V gene encodes CDR1 MNHEY and CDR2 SMNVEV (reference sequence). With 8 bases clipped from V and 5 bases from J, the junction kept 8 bases outside the gene matches. The CDR3 reads CASHGQGYHEQYF. DNA of the CDR3: TGTGCCAGCCACGGACAGGGTTACCACGAGCAGTACTTC.

This clone was seen more than once but under ten times. The chain links TRBV4-3 to TRBJ1-2, with a weak D call TRBD1 (5 bases). The CDR3 sequence is 16 residues long. Germline CDR1 LGHNA, CDR2 YSLEER. Trimming took off 1 base at V and 4 bases at J, with 16 bases between the two ends. DNA for the CDR3: TGCGCCAGCAGCCAAGGGAGGGGTATACCCTCCTATGGCTACACCTTC. Protein sequence: CASSQGRGIPSYGYTF.

The chain recombines TRBV7-9 with TRBJ1-1, with a possible D match to TRBD1 (5 bases). The CDR3 is made up of 14 amino acids. Germline V CDR1 and CDR2: SEHNR, FQNEAQ (reference sequence). Trimming shortened V by 3 bases and J by 1 base, and 9 bases separated the two germline ends. The CDR3 region is CASSFGAGNTEAFF. CDR3 DNA: TGTGCCAGCAGCTTTGGGGCCGGGAACACTGAAGCTTTCTTT.

A few counts support this clone. This chain joins TRBV5-1 and TRBJ2-5, with 15 bases that match TRBD2. The CDR3 is 16 residues long. J lost 4 bases, V lost 4 bases, and 5 bases had no gene match. Germline assignment: CDR1 SGHRS and CDR2 YFSETQ. The CDR3 coding sequence is TGCGCCAGCAGCCCAAGGACTAGCGGGAGGGCAGAGACCCAGTACTTC. Translated: CASSPRTSGRAETQYF.

The chain uses TRBV27 and TRBJ2-5; D uncertain. Germline V gene sequence: CDR1 MNHEY, CDR2 SMNVEV (reference sequence). This CDR3 spans 15 amino acids. Between the trimmed V and J ends, which lost 4 bases and 3 bases, there was a span of 15 bases. The CDR3 nucleotides read TGTGCCAGCAGTTCCCAACTGGTGCAAAAAGAGACCCAGTACTTC. It specifies CASSSQLVQKETQYF.

This sequence joins TRBV10-2 and TRBJ2-3, with 8 bases that match TRBD1. CDR1 is WSHSY and CDR2 is SAAADI in the germline V gene. Trimming removed 6 bases from V and 7 bases from J; junction bases left unmatched: 6. This CDR3 is 13 amino acids long. This CDR3 is CASRRGQENTQYF. The CDR3 nucleotides are TGCGCCAGCAGAAGGGGACAGGAGAATACGCAGTATTTT.

This clone has a handful of counts. The gene calls are TRBV29-1 and TRBJ2-2; 7 nucleotides line up with TRBD1. The CDR3 sequence is 15 residues long. Germline CDR1 SQVTM, CDR2 ANQGSEA. V dropped 4 bases and J dropped 6; count of bases not matched to a gene: 11. CDR3 nucleotide sequence: TGCAGCGTTGTCCAAGCAGGGGGAAGGGCCGGGGAGCTGTTTTTT. It codes for CSVVQAGGRAGELFF.

J is TRBJ1-4 and V is TRBV6-1; tentative D call: TRBD1 (6 bases). There are 14 residues in the CDR3. Trimming took 3 bases from V and 5 from J, leaving 10 bases between them. Germline lookup yields CDR1 MNHNS and CDR2 SASEGT. In DNA form, the CDR3 reads TGTGCCAGCAGTGAGGACAGAGTGAATGAAAAACTGTTTTTT. This sequence encodes CASSEDRVNEKLFF.

CDR3 amino acids: CAWNRDQETQYF. The CDR3 region has the DNA TGTGCCTGGAACCGCGACCAAGAGACCCAGTACTTC. J is TRBJ2-5 and V is TRBV30, with D unclear. The CDR3 totals 12 residues. Trimming removed 4 bases from V and 0 bases from J, with 6 bases in between. Germline lookup yields CDR1 GTSNPN and CDR2 SVGIG (reference sequence).

This clone was seen a few times. The chain is built from TRBV30 and TRBJ1-1, with 8 bases that match TRBD1. Germline CDR1 reads GTSNPN; CDR2 reads SVGIG (reference sequence). V lost 2 bases and J lost 1; bases outside the gene matches: 3. The CDR3 covers 14 residues. The CDR3 region is CAWSFGQGNTEAFF. CDR3 bases: TGTGCCTGGAGTTTTGGACAGGGGAACACTGAAGCTTTCTTT.

This clone was seen only a few times. V usage is TRBV7-9 and J usage is TRBJ2-5, with 8 bases lining up with TRBD2. V lost 7 bases, J lost 4 bases, and 11 bases stayed unmatched. The CDR3 extends over 15 amino acids. Germline loops: CDR1 SEHNR, CDR2 FQNEAQ (reference sequence). CDR3 residues: CASTPDGTRGETQYF. As DNA, the CDR3 is TGTGCCAGCACTCCTGATGGGACTAGAGGAGAGACCCAGTACTTC.

The sample holds a few counts of this clone. This chain links TRBV19 with TRBJ1-1, with D unclear. V was clipped by 6 bases and J by 8 bases, with 10 bases between them. The CDR3 is made up of 11 amino acids. Per germline, CDR1 LNHDA and CDR2 SQIVND (reference sequence). The CDR3 loop reads CASSLGEEAFF. The CDR3 DNA reads TGTGCCAGTAGCCTCGGGGAGGAAGCTTTCTTT. Drawing the rest from reference TRBV19 and TRBJ1-1, the complete variable domain is DGGITQSPKYLFRKEGQNVTLSCEQNLNHDAMYWYRQDPGQGLRLIYYSQIVNDFQKGDIAEGYSVSREKKESFPLTVTSAQKNPTAFYLCASSLGEEAFFGQGTRLTVV.

This clone was counted between two and nine times. This chain uses TRBV12-5 with TRBJ2-4; TRBD1 is a possible D gene (5 bases). Germline V gene sequence: CDR1 LGHNT, CDR2 FRNRAP. Trimming left V 0 bases short and J 4 bases short, with 10 bases between. This CDR3 region has 15 residues. CDR3 residues: CASGLVDSLKNIQYF. CDR3 in DNA: TGTGCTAGTGGTTTGGTTGACAGCTTGAAAAACATTCAGTACTTC. The full variable domain, its missing parts supplied by reference TRBV12-5 and TRBJ2-4, is DARVTQTPRHKVTEMGQEVTMRCQPILGHNTVFWYRQTMMQGLELLAYFRNRAPLDDSGMPKDRFSAEMPDATLATLKIQPSEPRDSAVYFCASGLVDSLKNIQYFGAGTRLSVL.

The chain uses TRBV28 and TRBJ2-1; 15 bases map to TRBD2. With 5 bases clipped from V and 7 bases from J, the junction kept 12 bases outside the gene matches. The CDR3 is made up of 18 amino acids. CDR1 is MDHEN and CDR2 is SYDVKM in the germline V gene. In DNA, the CDR3 is TGTGCCAGCAGTCCGATACGGACTAGCGGGAGGGCCGGGAATGAGCAGTTCTTC. It translates to CASSPIRTSGRAGNEQFF.

The chain uses TRBV6-5 and TRBJ1-1, with D tentatively TRBD1 (6 bases). This CDR3 has 13 amino acids. Trimming pared 6 bases from V and 8 bases from J, leaving 16 bases between. Germline lookup yields CDR1 MNHEY and CDR2 SVGAGI. CDR3 DNA sequence: TGTGCCAGCAGGAATGGACAGAGGATGGAAGCTTTCTTT. Its protein product is CASRNGQRMEAFF.

The rearrangement joins TRBV29-1 to TRBJ2-5; D unresolved. Looked up from germline, CDR1 is SQVTM and CDR2 is ANQGSEA. This CDR3 is 12 amino acids long. Trimming removed 5 bases from V and 2 bases from J, with 9 bases in between. The CDR3 DNA is TGCAGCGTTCGACTCGCTCAAGAGACCCAGTACTTC. Translation: CSVRLAQETQYF.

This clone has only a few counts. The J gene is TRBJ1-1, the V gene TRBV2; D perhaps matches TRBD1 (5 bases). Trimming pared 5 bases from V and 4 bases from J, leaving 11 bases between. Germline V gives CDR1 SNHLY, CDR2 FYNNEI. This CDR3 comprises 13 residues. The CDR3 is CASSRQGGTEAFF. The CDR3 DNA sequence: TGTGCCAGCAGTCGTCAGGGCGGCACTGAAGCTTTCTTT.

This clone has a handful of counts. This sequence joins TRBV4-1 and TRBJ2-5; D unresolved. This CDR3 spans 14 amino acids. The germline V gene encodes CDR1 MGHRA and CDR2 YSYEKL. V gave up 1 base and J gave up 5 bases, with 11 bases separating them. Here the CDR3 reads CASSQGSSYETQYF. Here the CDR3 DNA reads TGCGCCAGCAGCCAAGGGAGCAGCTACGAGACCCAGTACTTC.